This T cell receptor beta chain came from a study of radiation and T cells in renal cell carcinoma. General observations from the study: Without pretreatment biopsies, baseline tumor clonotype presence was undetermined. In blood, top tumor clones expanded by 2 weeks, shrinking by 4.

On this clone itself: The antigen is unknown.

The CDR3 totals 11 residues. V shed 6 bases and J shed 4 bases, with 7 bases lying between them. Per the germline V gene, CDR1 is MNHEY and CDR2 is SVGAGI. Sequenced by immunoSEQ multiplex PCR; TCRdb stores in-frame clones only, minus some. The repertoire consists of 85,000 to 100,000 clones, with 70% to 90% occurring once and the leading ten covering approximately 8.4%. Time point meaning: baseline pretreatment blood. Treatment specified: 15 Gy SBRT to primary tumor, nephrectomy 4 weeks later. Blood was sampled at baseline, 2 weeks and 4 weeks after SBRT. The patient's renal cell carcinoma had clear cell pathology.

This sequence originates from a man aged 45-65 years with renal cell carcinoma. Sequencing used blood, obtained from a patient whose treatment included radiotherapy and nephrectomy. The chain has TRBV6-5 and TRBJ2-7; D remains ambiguous. In DNA form, the CDR3 reads TGTGCCAGCAGGCAGGATTACGAGCAGTACTTC. Its translation: CASRQDYEQYF.